One and the same sample provided the 2 T cell receptor beta chains below, sequenced in a study of blood T cells in healthy people across ages. The second PCR ran about 6 to 11 cycles with a sample-barcoded 5' primer and J-beta primers. TCRdb fed the 5' RACE reads into MiXCR, producing one record per CDR3 protein. The profile shows about 1.5 million distinct CDR3 sequences, approximately 43% of them singletons. Material for sequencing was blood. These TCRs come from a young woman in good health.

Concerning this clonotype itself: The junction departs from the called germline gene at one end, perhaps through a read error. V gene TRBV10-3 combines with J gene TRBJ2-7; TRBD2 matches 11 bases. Germline V gives CDR1 ENHRY, CDR2 SYGVKD. This CDR3 is 14 amino acids long. CDR3 in DNA: TGTGCCATCAGGGAGTCCGGGACTAGCGGCGAGCAGTACTTC. Translated: CAIRESGTSGEQYF.

The rearrangement joins TRBV4-3 to TRBJ2-1; perhaps D is TRBD1 or TRBD2 (5 bases each). This CDR3 is 13 amino acids long. V shed 8 bases and J shed 6 bases, with 14 bases lying between them. CDR1 and CDR2 from the germline V gene are LGHNA and YSLEER. The DNA for the CDR3 is TGCGCCAGCGGGGGAAAGTTAGGCAATGAGCAGTTCTTC. Amino acid sequence: CASGGKLGNEQFF.